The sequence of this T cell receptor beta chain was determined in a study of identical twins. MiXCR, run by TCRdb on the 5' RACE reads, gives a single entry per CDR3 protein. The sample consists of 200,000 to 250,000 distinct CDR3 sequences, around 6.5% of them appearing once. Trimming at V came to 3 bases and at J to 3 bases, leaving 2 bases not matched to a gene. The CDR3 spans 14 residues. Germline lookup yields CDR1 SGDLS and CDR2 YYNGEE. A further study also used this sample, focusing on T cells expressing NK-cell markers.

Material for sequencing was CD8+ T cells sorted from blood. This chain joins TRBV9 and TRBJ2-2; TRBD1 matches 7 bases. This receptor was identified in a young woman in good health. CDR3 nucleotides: TGTGCCAGCAGCGCCGGGACAGACACCGGGGAGCTGTTTTTT. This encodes CASSAGTDTGELFF.